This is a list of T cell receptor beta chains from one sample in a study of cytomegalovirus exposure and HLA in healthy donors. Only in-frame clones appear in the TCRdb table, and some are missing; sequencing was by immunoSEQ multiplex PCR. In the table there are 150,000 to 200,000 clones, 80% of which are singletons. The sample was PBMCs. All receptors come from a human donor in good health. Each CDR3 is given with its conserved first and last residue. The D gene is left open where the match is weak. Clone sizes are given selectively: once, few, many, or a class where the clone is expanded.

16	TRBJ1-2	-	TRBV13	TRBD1	TGTGCCAGCAGCACCTTAACAGGGGATCTTAACTATGGCTACACCTTC	CASSTLTGDLNYGYTF
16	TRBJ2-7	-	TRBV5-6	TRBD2	TGTGCCAGCAGCTTGTTCCCGGGGGGGGACACTTACGAGCAGTACTTC	CASSLFPGGDTYEQYF
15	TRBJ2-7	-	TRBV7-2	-	TGTGCCAGCAGCCCGATCCCCCTCTCCGGCTACGAGCAGTACTTC	CASSPIPLSGYEQYF
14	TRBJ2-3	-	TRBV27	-	TGTGCCAGCAGTTTCTCCCCTGGCACAGATACGCAGTATTTT	CASSFSPGTDTQYF
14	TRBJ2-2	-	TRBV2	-	TGTGCCAGCAGTGAACATCAGGGGATAGGGGAGCTGTTTTTT	CASSEHQGIGELFF
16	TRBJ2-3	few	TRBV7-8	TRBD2	TGTGCCAGCAGCGCTGGACTAGCGGGGGGCACAGATACGCAGTATTTT	CASSAGLAGGTDTQYF
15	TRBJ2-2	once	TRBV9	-	TGTGCCAGCAGCGTAGCCCTAGCACACACCGGGGAGCTGTTTTTT	CASSVALAHTGELFF
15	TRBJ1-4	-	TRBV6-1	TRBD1	TGTGCCAGCAGTTCTGGCGGACAGGGGTTTGAAAAACTGTTTTTT	CASSSGGQGFEKLFF
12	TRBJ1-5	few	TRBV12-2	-	TGTGTATCCCGGGGGAGCAATCAGCCCCAGCATTTT	CVSRGSNQPQHF
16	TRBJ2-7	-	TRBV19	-	TGTGCCAGTAGTATAGGTGAGGGACAAGTATCCTACGAGCAGTACTTC	CASSIGEGQVSYEQYF
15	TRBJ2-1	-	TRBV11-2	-	TGTGCCAGCAGCTTAGATAGGGGCTACTACAATGAGCAGTTCTTC	CASSLDRGYYNEQFF
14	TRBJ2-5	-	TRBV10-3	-	TGTGCCATCAGTGAGTCGACAACCCAAGAGACCCAGTACTTC	CAISESTTQETQYF
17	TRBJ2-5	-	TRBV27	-	TGTGCCAGCAGTTCACCGGGAGTCATGGCGCAGCAAGAGACCCAGTACTTC	CASSSPGVMAQQETQYF
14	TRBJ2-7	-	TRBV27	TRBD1	TGTGCCAGCAGAGTGACAGGGGGACTCTACGAGCAGTACTTC	CASRVTGGLYEQYF
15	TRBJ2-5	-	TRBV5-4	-	TGTGCCAGCAGCTCCGTCGGGGGTACTAAAGAGACCCAGTACTTC	CASSSVGGTKETQYF
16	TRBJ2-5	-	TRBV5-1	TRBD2	TGCGCCAGCAGCCCGCCGGGACTAGCCTCGTTGGGGACCCAGTACTTC	CASSPPGLASLGTQYF
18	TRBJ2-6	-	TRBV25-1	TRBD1	TGTGCCAGCAGTGCGCGGGACAGGTGGAGCTCTGGGGCCAACGTCCTGACTTTC	CASSARDRWSSGANVLTF
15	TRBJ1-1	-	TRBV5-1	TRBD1	TGCGCCAGCAGCGTATCGACAGGGGGCGGAACTGAAGCTTTCTTT	CASSVSTGGGTEAFF
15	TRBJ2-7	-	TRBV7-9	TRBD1	TGTTCCAGCAGCTTTACTGACAGGGACGATGGGGAGCAGTACTTC	CSSSFTDRDDGEQYF
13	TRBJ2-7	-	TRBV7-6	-	TGTGCCAGCGGAGCTGGACAGTCCTACGAGCAGTACTTC	CASGAGQSYEQYF
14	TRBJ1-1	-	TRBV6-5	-	TGTGCCAGCAGTTACTCAACAGGGAACACTGAAGCTTTCTTT	CASSYSTGNTEAFF
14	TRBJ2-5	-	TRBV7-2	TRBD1	TGTGCCAGCAGCTTAAGCAGGGGGCTTGAGACCCAGTACTTC	CASSLSRGLETQYF
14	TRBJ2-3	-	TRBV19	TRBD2	TGTGCCAGTAGTAGTGGACTAGATCCAGATACGCAGTATTTT	CASSSGLDPDTQYF
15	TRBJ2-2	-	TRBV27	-	TGTGCCAGCAGTTCGGGACTTCTGAACACCGGGGAGCTGTTTTTT	CASSSGLLNTGELFF
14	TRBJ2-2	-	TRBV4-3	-	TGCGCCAGCAGCCACAGCTCGGAGACCGGGGAGCTGTTTTTT	CASSHSSETGELFF
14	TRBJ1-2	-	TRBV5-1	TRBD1	TGCGCCAGCAGCTTGGTCAGGGGGCAACGTGGCTACACCTTC	CASSLVRGQRGYTF
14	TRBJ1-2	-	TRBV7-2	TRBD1	TGTGCCAGCAGCTGGGACAGCCTTAACTATGGCTACACCTTC	CASSWDSLNYGYTF
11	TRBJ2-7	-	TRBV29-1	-	TGCAGCGCTACTATCTCCTACGAGCAGTACTTC	CSATISYEQYF
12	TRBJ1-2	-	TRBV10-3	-	TGTGCCATCAGTGACGACAGCTATGGCTACACCTTC	CAISDDSYGYTF
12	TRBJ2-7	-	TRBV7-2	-	TGTGCCAGCAGGTCACCAGGCTACGAGCAGTACTTC	CASRSPGYEQYF
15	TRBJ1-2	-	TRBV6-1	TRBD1	TGTGCCAGCAGTGAAATTGGGACAGGGGGCTATGGCTACACCTTC	CASSEIGTGGYGYTF
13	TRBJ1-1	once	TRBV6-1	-	TGTGCCAGCAGCTTCGGAGAAAACACTGAAGCTTTCTTT	CASSFGENTEAFF
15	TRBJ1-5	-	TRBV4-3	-	TGCGCCAGCAGCCAAGATTCGGGGGGGCGGCAGCCCCAGCATTTT	CASSQDSGGRQPQHF
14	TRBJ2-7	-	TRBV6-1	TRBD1	TGTGCCAGCAGTGAGTACAGGGGTGCCTACGAGCAGTACTTC	CASSEYRGAYEQYF
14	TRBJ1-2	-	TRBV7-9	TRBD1	TGTGCCAGCAGCACAGGGACAGGGGGCTATGGCTACACCTTC	CASSTGTGGYGYTF
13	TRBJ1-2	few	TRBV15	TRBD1	TGTGCCACCAGCCGTCAGGGGGCGGATGGCTACACCTTC	CATSRQGADGYTF
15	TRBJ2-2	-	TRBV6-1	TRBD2	TGTGCCAGCAAAACTAGCGGGGGCGACACCGGGGAGCTGTTTTTT	CASKTSGGDTGELFF
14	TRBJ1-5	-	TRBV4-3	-	TGCGCCAGCAGCCAAGAGAGGGCCGATCAGCCCCAGCATTTT	CASSQERADQPQHF
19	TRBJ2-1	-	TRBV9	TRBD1	TGTGCCAGCAGCTCCGGCCCCGGACAGGGGGCACCTTCCTACAATGAGCAGTTCTTC	CASSSGPGQGAPSYNEQFF
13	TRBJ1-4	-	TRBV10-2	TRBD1	TGCGCCAGCAGGGGACAGGGTGGTGAAAAACTGTTTTTT	CASRGQGGEKLFF
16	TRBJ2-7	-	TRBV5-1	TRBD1	TGCGCCAGCAGCATCTCCGGGACAGGGGCCCCCTACGAGCAGTACTTC	CASSISGTGAPYEQYF
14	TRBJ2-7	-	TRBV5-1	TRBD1	TGCGCCAGCAGCTTGGGGACAGGGAGCGGCGGGCAGTACTTC	CASSLGTGSGGQYF
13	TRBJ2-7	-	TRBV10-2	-	TGCGCCAGCAGCCCGACAGAGGCCTACGAGCAGTACTTC	CASSPTEAYEQYF
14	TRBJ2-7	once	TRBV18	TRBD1	TGTGCCAGCTCAATCCAGGGGGTCACCTACGAGCAGTACTTC	CASSIQGVTYEQYF
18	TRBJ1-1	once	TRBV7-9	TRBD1	TGTGCCAGCAGCCCCCCAACCCCGACAGGGTTGGTGTTGACTGAAGCTTTCTTT	CASSPPTPTGLVLTEAFF
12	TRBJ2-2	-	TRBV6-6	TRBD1	TGTGCCACCATAGGGGGCTACGGGGAGCTGTTTTTT	CATIGGYGELFF
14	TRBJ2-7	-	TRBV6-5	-	TGTGCCAGCTATACCAGGGGCAGCTCCTACGAGCAGTACTTC	CASYTRGSSYEQYF
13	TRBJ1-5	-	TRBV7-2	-	TGTGCCAGCAGCTTAACGGGGGATCAGCCCCAGCATTTT	CASSLTGDQPQHF
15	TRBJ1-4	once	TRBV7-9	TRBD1	TGTGCCAGCAGCTTAGGGACAGGGGGTGATGAAAAACTGTTTTTT	CASSLGTGGDEKLFF
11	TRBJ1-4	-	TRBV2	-	TGTGCCAGCAAACGAGGGGAAAAACTGTTTTTT	CASKRGEKLFF
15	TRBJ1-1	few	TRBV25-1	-	TGTGCCAGCAGTGAATATAGAGGCGGGGGCACTGAAGCTTTCTTT	CASSEYRGGGTEAFF
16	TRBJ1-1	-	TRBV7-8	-	TGTGCCAGCAGCTTAGGATTTAGGTCAGGCTACGGTGAAGCTTTCTTT	CASSLGFRSGYGEAFF
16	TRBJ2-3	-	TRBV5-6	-	TGTGCCAGCAGCCCCGCAGGGGGGACGATCACAGATACGCAGTATTTT	CASSPAGGTITDTQYF
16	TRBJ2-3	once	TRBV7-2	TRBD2	TGTGCCAGCAGCTTAGTTACTAGCGGGGTGACAGATACGCAGTATTTT	CASSLVTSGVTDTQYF
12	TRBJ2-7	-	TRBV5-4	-	TGTGCCAGCAGCTTTGTACAGCACGAGCAGTACTTC	CASSFVQHEQYF